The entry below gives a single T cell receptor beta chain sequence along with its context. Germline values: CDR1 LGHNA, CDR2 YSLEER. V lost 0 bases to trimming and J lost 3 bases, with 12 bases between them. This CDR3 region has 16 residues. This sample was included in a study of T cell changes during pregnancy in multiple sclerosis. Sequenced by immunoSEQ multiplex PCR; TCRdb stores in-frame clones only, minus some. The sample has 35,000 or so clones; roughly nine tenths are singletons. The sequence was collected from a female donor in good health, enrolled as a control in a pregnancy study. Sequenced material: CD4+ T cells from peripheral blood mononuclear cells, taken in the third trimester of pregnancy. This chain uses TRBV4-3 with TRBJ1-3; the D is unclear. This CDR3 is CASSQESSGYGNTIYF. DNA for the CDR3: TGCGCCAGCAGCCAAGAGAGTTCCGGGTATGGAAACACCATATATTTT.